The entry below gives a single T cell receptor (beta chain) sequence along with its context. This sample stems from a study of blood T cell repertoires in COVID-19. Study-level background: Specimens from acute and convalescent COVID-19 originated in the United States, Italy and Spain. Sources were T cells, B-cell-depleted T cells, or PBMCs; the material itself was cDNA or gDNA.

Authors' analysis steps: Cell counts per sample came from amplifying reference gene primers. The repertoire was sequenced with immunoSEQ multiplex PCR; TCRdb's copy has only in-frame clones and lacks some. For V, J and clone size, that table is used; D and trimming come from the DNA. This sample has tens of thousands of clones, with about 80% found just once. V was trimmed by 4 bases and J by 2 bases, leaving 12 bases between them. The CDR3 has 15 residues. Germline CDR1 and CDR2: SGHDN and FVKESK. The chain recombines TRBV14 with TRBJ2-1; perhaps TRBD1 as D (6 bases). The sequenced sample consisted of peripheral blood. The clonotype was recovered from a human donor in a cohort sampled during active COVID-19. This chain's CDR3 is CASSPRQAPYNEQFF. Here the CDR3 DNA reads TGTGCCAGCAGCCCTCGACAGGCACCCTACAATGAGCAGTTCTTC.